This TCR beta chain appears in the sequencing data of a study of Tregs in tolerant kidney transplant recipients. This CDR3 has 15 residues. Germline assignment: CDR1 WSHSY and CDR2 SAAADI. Trimming removed 3 bases from V and 2 bases from J; junction bases left unmatched: 7. Profiled with immunoSEQ multiplex PCR; TCRdb holds only in-frame clones, not every one. Seen here are approximately 260,000 clones, about 80% observed once, and the top ten hold around 0.68%. This clone was seen only once. The sequenced sample was CD4+ T cells from blood. This receptor was obtained from a human donor in good health. This rearrangement joins TRBV10-2 to TRBJ2-7; 7 bases align to TRBD1. The DNA of the CDR3 is TGCGCCAGCAGTGACCCCGGACAGGTTACCTACGAGCAGTACTTC. This gives the protein CASSDPGQVTYEQYF.